Following are 13 T cell receptor beta chains from one sample sequenced in a study of T cell responses to AZD1222 COVID-19 vaccine. The method was immunoSEQ multiplex PCR; TCRdb's version includes in-frame clones alone and lacks a portion of them. The repertoire has 100,000 to 150,000 clones, about 88% of them found once; the top ten carry 4.4%. Material: peripheral blood, obtained on day 0 of AZD1222 vaccination. The receptors originated from an adult in good health.

Of note for this clone: An end of the junction does not agree with germline; a read error may underlie this. This chain connects TRBV7-7 to TRBJ2-7; 8 bases align to TRBD1. CDR3 length: 14 residues. Germline lookup yields CDR1 SSHAT and CDR2 FNYEAQ (reference sequence). CDR3 residues: CASSVIGDRSKQYF. The CDR3 DNA is TGTGCTAGCAGCGTCATAGGGGACAGGTCGAAGCAGTACTTC. Supplemented by reference TRBV7-7 and TRBJ2-7, the full variable domain reads GAGVSQSPRYKVTKRGQDVTLRCDPISSHATLYWYQQALGQGPEFLTYFNYEAQPDKSGLPSDRFSAERPEGSISTLTIQRTEQRDSAMYRCASSVIGDRSKQYFGPGTRLTVT.

CDR3 bases: TGCGCCAGCAGCCAAGATGGGGTATCGGCGGGGCGCACAGATACGCAGTATTTT. It translates to CASSQDGVSAGRTDTQYF. This chain links TRBV4-3 with TRBJ2-3; TRBD2 might be the D (6 bases). Trimming removed 0 bases at V and 1 base at J, with 17 bases between. Per the germline V gene, CDR1 is LGHNA and CDR2 is YSLEER. The CDR3 length is 18 residues.

V is TRBV28 and J is TRBJ1-2; D is uncertain. CDR1 is MDHEN, CDR2 SYDVKM, per germline. The CDR3 runs 13 residues. The V end was cut by 4 bases, the J end by 6 bases, with 12 bases between. The CDR3 region has the DNA TGTGCCAGCAGTTCCCTCACAAGGGATGGCTACACCTTC. It codes for CASSSLTRDGYTF.

This clone has more than one count but fewer than ten. The chain carries TRBV7-2 and TRBJ2-7; the D gene is possibly TRBD2 (6 bases). CDR3 length: 14 amino acids. Germline-derived CDR1 and CDR2 are SGHTA and FQGNSA. V shed 0 bases and J shed 0 bases, with 6 bases lying between them. For the CDR3, the DNA is TGTGCCAGCAGCTTAGCTAGCGGCTCCTACGAGCAGTACTTC. Encoded protein: CASSLASGSYEQYF.

A word on this clone: This sample includes further DNA sequences coding for the same CDR3. The rearrangement joins TRBV11-2 to TRBJ1-5; 8 bases fit TRBD1. Germline V gene data show CDR1 as SGHAT and CDR2 as FQNNGV. V shed 6 bases, J shed 2 bases, and the junction held 3 bases outside the gene matches. The CDR3 has 14 amino acids. CDR3 region: CASSSTGGNQPQHF. The CDR3 DNA is TGTGCCAGCAGTTCGACAGGGGGCAATCAGCCCCAGCATTTT.

This clone was counted a single time. V gene TRBV5-1 combines with J gene TRBJ1-4, with D maybe TRBD1 (5 bases). This CDR3 spans 17 amino acids. The ends were cut back, 0 bases at V and 8 bases at J, with 20 bases in the middle. CDR1 and CDR2 (germline): SGHRS, YFSETQ. DNA for the CDR3: TGCGCCAGCAGCTTGGTCCTCGGGGGTACCAACTCCGAAAAACTGTTTTTT. Its protein product is CASSLVLGGTNSEKLFF.

The chain recombines TRBV5-8 with TRBJ2-5; D is uncertain. Germline CDR1 reads SGHTS; CDR2 reads YDEGEE. The ends were cut back, 0 bases at V and 2 bases at J, with 11 bases in the middle. This CDR3 has 15 residues. In nucleotides, the CDR3 is TGTGCCAGCAGCTTGGGAAGTCAGGTTCAAGAGACCCAGTACTTC. This translates into CASSLGSQVQETQYF.

The rearrangement uses TRBV28 and TRBJ2-1; 8 bases agree with TRBD2. This CDR3 region has 14 residues. The germline CDR1 and CDR2 sequences are MDHEN and SYDVKM. Trimming took 6 bases from V and 4 from J; bases not matched to a gene: 5. CDR3 amino acids: CASSQRGMYNEQFF. DNA for the CDR3: TGTGCCAGCAGCCAGCGGGGGATGTACAATGAGCAGTTCTTC.

This chain uses TRBV5-4 with TRBJ2-6; 9 bases are a match to TRBD1. Per germline, CDR1 SGHNT and CDR2 YYREEE (reference sequence). V lost 4 bases, J lost 0 bases, and 11 bases stayed unmatched. The CDR3 is 19 amino acids. The CDR3 reads CASSGASDRGLSGANVLTF. CDR3 in DNA: TGTGCCAGCAGCGGGGCCTCGGACAGGGGTCTCTCTGGGGCCAACGTCCTGACTTTC.

The genes are TRBV21-1 and TRBJ2-4. TRBV21-1 is a pseudogene. CDR3 length: 14 amino acids. CDR3 DNA sequence: TGTGCCAGCAGCAATGCTGAGGGGGGAAACATTCAGTACTTC. Protein product: CASSNAEGGNIQYF.

The chain has TRBV5-6 and TRBJ2-2, with D possibly TRBD2 on 6 matching bases. CDR3 length: 14 amino acids. Between the trimmed V and J ends, which lost 4 bases and 8 bases, there was a span of 15 bases. CDR1 is SGHDT, CDR2 YYEEEE, per germline. The CDR3 sequence: CASSPGSPRGELFF. DNA for the CDR3: TGTGCCAGCAGCCCCGGGAGCCCAAGGGGGGAGCTGTTTTTT.

The V call is TRBV18, the J call TRBJ2-5; D is undetermined. Germline lookup yields CDR1 KGHSH and CDR2 LQKENI. V was trimmed by 1 base and J by 1 base, leaving 7 bases between them. The CDR3 spans 14 residues. CDR3 in amino acids: CASSPRNTQETQYF. As DNA, the CDR3 is TGTGCCAGCTCACCACGCAATACCCAAGAGACCCAGTACTTC.

The chain couples TRBV14 to TRBJ1-1; possible D gene TRBD1, 6 bases. V dropped 0 bases and J dropped 4 bases, with 9 bases sitting between them. Germline V gives CDR1 SGHDN, CDR2 FVKESK. CDR3 length: 14 amino acids. In nucleotides, the CDR3 is TGTGCCAGCAGCCAAGAATTAGGGGGCACTGAAGCTTTCTTT. Residues: CASSQELGGTEAFF.